This T cell receptor beta chain appears in the sequencing data of a study of blood T cell repertoires in COVID-19. The overall study: T cells, B-cell-depleted T cells, or PBMCs supplied cDNA or gDNA.

Clones were read by immunoSEQ multiplex PCR, and TCRdb kept only the in-frame ones, dropping some. The table includes about 300,000 clones, approximately 90% detected once. The V end lost 0 bases, the J end lost 6 bases, and 13 bases lay between the germline ends. Germline lookup yields CDR1 SGDLS and CDR2 YYNGEE. This CDR3 has 14 amino acids. The TCR comes from a woman aged 45-59 years with COVID-19, enrolled during active disease. The chain employs TRBV9 and TRBJ2-7, with a possible D match to TRBD1 (5 bases). Sequenced: peripheral blood. The CDR3 loop is CASSVGGAPTEQYF. CDR3 in DNA: TGTGCCAGCAGCGTAGGGGGCGCCCCGACCGAGCAGTACTTC.